These 3 T cell receptor beta chains came from one sample sequenced in a study of OX40 agonist ivuxolimab in advanced cancers. The method was the immunoSEQ multiplex PCR assay. In its TCRdb copy, this immuneACCESS table keeps in-frame sequences only and misses some clones. Where compared with another copy, unresolved V genes explain less than half of these, and the others have no known cause. The sample profile shows 60,000 to 75,000 clones; around 82% of them were found once. About 1% of the sample comes from the top ten. The sequencing here drew on CD4+ or CD8+ T cells sorted from blood, taken in a trial of the OX40 agonist ivuxolimab. The receptor set was obtained from an adult with an advanced solid tumor such as melanoma, head and neck, liver or kidney cancer.

The chain has TRBV7-8 and TRBJ1-1, with D possibly matching TRBD1 (5 bases). The CDR3 is 16 amino acids. The germline V gene encodes CDR1 SGHVS and CDR2 FQNEAQ. Deletions cut 0 bases from V and 5 bases from J, with 16 bases between. The CDR3, as DNA: TGTGCCAGCAGCTTAGCGGGGGGAGTAGAAGTGACTGAAGCTTTCTTT. Translation gives CASSLAGGVEVTEAFF.

In its sample, this clone was seen a few times. This rearrangement joins TRBV19 to TRBJ2-2; 12 nucleotides match TRBD1. This CDR3 comprises 14 residues. Trimming cost V 10 bases and J 5 bases; bases outside gene matches: 5. Germline-derived CDR1 and CDR2 are LNHDA and SQIVND (reference sequence). CDR3 sequence: CATRDRGRTGELFF. The CDR3 bases are TGTGCCACTAGGGACAGGGGGCGAACCGGGGAGCTGTTTTTT.

This clone was observed a few times. The chain joins TRBV6-1 to TRBJ2-6, with 7 bases matching TRBD1. Trimming at V came to 3 bases and at J to 9 bases, leaving 5 bases not matched to a gene. CDR3 length equals 14 residues. Germline CDR1 reads MNHNS; CDR2 reads SASEGT. The CDR3 DNA follows: TGTGCCAGCAGTGAGAGACAGGGCCTCAACGTCCTGACTTTC. Translated: CASSERQGLNVLTF.